This TCR beta chain is drawn from a study of shared clonotypes between healthy human individuals. General study findings and limits: A handful of donors showed sharing of approximately 5% of naive CD4 clonotypes.

Method: immunoSEQ multiplex PCR; TCRdb's copy keeps in-frame clones and lacks some. The sample includes about 1 million clones, 75% to 85% seen only once; the top ten take 0.52%. All participating donors were Caucasian adults from Nashville, Tennessee. Germline values: CDR1 MNHEY, CDR2 SVGAGI. The CDR3 runs 13 residues. V was trimmed by 4 bases and J by 5 bases, leaving 11 bases between them. The table lists this clone with a few counts. What it binds is not known. Sequenced: memory CD4+ T cells from PBMCs. As for subset: CD45RA-negative fraction. The chain couples TRBV6-5 to TRBJ1-2, with no clear D. This clonotype was sampled from a man younger than 35 in good health. Some clones in this sample may be carry-over from other donors' samples. CDR3 protein: CASSSYQVYGYTF. The CDR3 DNA is TGTGCCAGCAGTTCCTACCAAGTATATGGCTACACCTTC.